This paragraph reports one T cell receptor beta chain. This entry is derived from a study of blood T cell repertoires in COVID-19. Seattle's enrolled individuals joined amid active infection and were then monitored longitudinally. The V end was cut by 1 base, the J end by 3 bases, with 14 bases between. CDR3 length: 16 residues. The V gene's germline CDR1 is LNHDA and CDR2 SQIVND (reference sequence). Sequenced by immunoSEQ multiplex PCR; TCRdb stores in-frame clones only, minus some. This table holds some 130,000 clones, around 88% found once. Specimen: peripheral blood. V and J are TRBV19 and TRBJ2-3, with D maybe TRBD1 (5 bases). The sequence was collected from a man in his 60s with COVID-19, enrolled during active disease. The CDR3 loop is CASSIVSAGRTDTQYF. The CDR3 nucleotides read TGTGCCAGTAGTATAGTCTCCGCAGGGCGGACAGATACGCAGTATTTT.